What follows are 27 T cell receptor beta chains derived from one specimen sequenced in a study of blood T cell repertoires in COVID-19. Clones were read by immunoSEQ multiplex PCR, and TCRdb kept only the in-frame ones, dropping some. The sample gives some 260,000 clones, 80% to 90% of which show up once; more than 1.2% is in the top ten. The sequencing input was peripheral blood. All receptors come from an elderly man with acute or convalescent COVID-19.

This clone was observed once. V gene TRBV27 combines with J gene TRBJ2-1; 7 positions match TRBD2. The V gene end was trimmed by 5 bases and the J gene end by 4 bases; junction bases not matched to a gene: 11. CDR1 and CDR2 from the germline V gene are MNHEY and SMNVEV (reference sequence). This CDR3 region has 16 residues. CDR3 region: CASSRQTSATYNEQFF. The DNA for the CDR3 is TGTGCCAGCAGTCGCCAAACTAGCGCTACTTACAATGAGCAGTTCTTC.

The J gene is TRBJ1-2, the V gene TRBV12-3 or TRBV12-4; the match to TRBD1 covers 8 bases. The CDR3 sequence is 13 residues long. The V gene end was trimmed by 2 bases and the J gene end by 10 bases; junction bases not matched to a gene: 6. CDR3 region: CASSLRTGRDYTF. CDR3 nucleotide sequence: TGTGCCAGCAGTTTAAGGACAGGGCGAGACTACACCTTC.

The chain uses TRBV7-2 and TRBJ1-6; D possibly corresponds to TRBD1 (6 bases). CDR1 and CDR2 (germline): SGHTA, FQGNSA. The V and J ends lost 5 bases and 8 bases respectively, with 10 bases between them. The CDR3 is 13 amino acids. The CDR3 nucleotides are TGTGCCAGCAGCGCCGGACAGTATTCACCCCTCCACTTT. Amino acids: CASSAGQYSPLHF.

V and J are TRBV4-3 and TRBJ1-2; perhaps TRBD1 as D (5 bases). CDR1 LGHNA and CDR2 YSLEER come from the germline V gene. The CDR3 totals 15 residues. V was trimmed by 0 bases and J by 5 bases, leaving 13 bases between them. DNA of the CDR3: TGCGCCAGCAGCCAAGACTCAGGGTTTGGATATGGCTACACCTTC. As protein: CASSQDSGFGYGYTF.

This clone was counted a few times. Other DNA sequences in the same sample also yield this CDR3. The rearrangement links TRBV7-9 to TRBJ1-5, with D perhaps matching TRBD1 (6 bases). Germline CDR1 reads SEHNR; CDR2 reads FQNEAQ (reference sequence). The V end was cut by 2 bases, the J end by 3 bases, with 11 bases between. This CDR3 has 15 amino acids. Written as DNA, the CDR3 is TGTGCCAGCAGCTTAAGTACAGGGCCCAATCAGCCCCAGCATTTT. Amino acids: CASSLSTGPNQPQHF.

V is TRBV4-2 and J is TRBJ1-1; no clear D gene. The V gene's germline CDR1 is LGHNA and CDR2 YNFKEQ. V lost 4 bases and J 1 base, leaving 7 bases between the germline ends. This CDR3 region has 13 residues. The CDR3 coding sequence is TGTGCCAGCAGCCTCAGTGGGAACACTGAAGCTTTCTTT. This encodes CASSLSGNTEAFF.

This clone was counted between two and nine times. The rearrangement uses TRBV19 and TRBJ2-2, with TRBD1 as a possible D gene (5 bases). V shed 5 bases and J shed 6 bases, with 10 bases lying between them. Germline V gene sequence: CDR1 LNHDA, CDR2 SQIVND (reference sequence). CDR3 length: 13 residues. CDR3 in amino acids: CASSDQGPGELFF. CDR3 bases: TGTGCCAGTAGTGACCAGGGTCCCGGGGAGCTGTTTTTT.

The chain combines TRBV24-1 with TRBJ1-1; D might be TRBD1 (6 bases). There are 20 residues in the CDR3. Between the trimmed V and J ends, which lost 6 bases and 5 bases, there was a span of 33 bases. CDR1 is KGHDR, CDR2 SFDVKD, per germline. CDR3 bases: TGTGCCACCAGTACACCTGGTCTAGGTGAAATAGGGGGTGAGTTGACTGAAGCTTTCTTT. This encodes CATSTPGLGEIGGELTEAFF.

This sequence joins TRBV6-5 and TRBJ2-7; 9 bases are a match to TRBD1. The CDR3 has 15 residues. Germline loops: CDR1 MNHEY, CDR2 SVGAGI. With 6 bases clipped from V and 3 bases from J, the junction kept 9 bases outside the gene matches. The CDR3 DNA reads as TGTGCCAGCAGCCCCGGGACAGGGATTTTCTACGAGCAGTACTTC. Protein sequence: CASSPGTGIFYEQYF.

V and J are TRBV19 and TRBJ2-7, with 8 bases aligning to TRBD1. This CDR3 has 13 amino acids. The trim removed 5 bases at V and 7 bases at J, leaving 7 bases unmatched. Looked up from germline, CDR1 is LNHDA and CDR2 is SQIVND (reference sequence). CDR3 coding DNA: TGTGCCAGTAGTTCGCAGGGGGCTGGTGAGCAGTACTTC. Translated, it gives CASSSQGAGEQYF.

The chain is built from TRBV28 and TRBJ2-7; 8 bases are a match to TRBD2. Germline V gene data show CDR1 as MDHEN and CDR2 as SYDVKM. V lost 4 bases and J lost 2; bases outside the gene matches: 10. The CDR3 contains 16 residues. The CDR3 DNA reads as TGTGCCAGCAGTTCCCCAGGACTAGCTCCAACCTACGAGCAGTACTTC. It translates to CASSSPGLAPTYEQYF.

The chain employs TRBV5-6 and TRBJ1-6; the D gene is possibly TRBD1 (5 bases). The CDR3 sequence is 15 residues long. Germline V lookup: CDR1 SGHDT, CDR2 YYEEEE. The germline V and J ends were trimmed by 1 base and 4 bases, with 9 bases remaining between them. The DNA of the CDR3 is TGTGCCAGCAGCTTGTGGCAGGGTTATAATTCACCCCTCCACTTT. This gives the protein CASSLWQGYNSPLHF.

The V gene is TRBV6-5, the J gene TRBJ1-6, with TRBD1 matching 10 bases. V dropped 2 bases and J dropped 6; count of bases not matched to a gene: 1. This CDR3 has 15 amino acids. Germline values: CDR1 MNHEY, CDR2 SVGAGI. The CDR3 loop is CASSYGDRGNSPLHF. CDR3 bases: TGTGCCAGCAGTTACGGGGACAGGGGTAATTCACCCCTCCACTTT.

This chain links TRBV5-5 with TRBJ2-3, with 9 bases matching TRBD2. CDR3 length equals 15 residues. CDR1 is SGHKS and CDR2 is YYEKEE in the germline V gene (reference sequence). J was trimmed by 3 bases and V by 4 bases; bases with no gene match: 6. The CDR3 DNA reads as TGTGCCAGCAGCCCCACTCTAGCGGGGACAGATACGCAGTATTTT. Its protein is CASSPTLAGTDTQYF. Full variable domain (missing parts from reference TRBV5-5 and TRBJ2-3): DAGVTQSPTHLIKTRGQQVTLRCSPISGHKSVSWYQQVLGQGPQFIFQYYEKEERGRGNFPDRFSARQFPNYSSELNVNALLLGDSALYLCASSPTLAGTDTQYFGPGTRLTVL.

The J gene is TRBJ1-6, the V gene TRBV4-2; 8 bases line up with TRBD1. This CDR3 is 16 amino acids long. V shed 0 bases, J shed 9 bases, and the junction held 7 bases outside the gene matches. Germline CDR1 reads LGHNA; CDR2 reads YNFKEQ. The CDR3 DNA reads as TGTGCCAGCAGCCAAGAGACCGGGACAGGAAGTTCACCCCTCCACTTT. This sequence encodes CASSQETGTGSSPLHF.

The chain combines TRBV5-1 with TRBJ2-5, with D perhaps matching TRBD2 (5 bases). In germline, CDR1 is SGHRS, CDR2 YFSETQ. CDR3 size: 17 residues. Trimming took 4 bases from V and 5 from J, leaving 24 bases between them. CDR3 nucleotide sequence: TGCGCCAGCAGCCGTCGGGGTGCGGAAATCTTTGAGGAGACCCAGTACTTC. It specifies CASSRRGAEIFEETQYF.

The genes are TRBV3-1 (or the pseudogene TRBV3-2) and TRBJ2-4; D is perhaps TRBD1 (6 bases). Trimming removed 0 bases from V and 5 bases from J, with 17 bases in between. Germline assignment: CDR1 LGHDT and CDR2 YNNKEL (reference sequence). This CDR3 spans 17 amino acids. In DNA, the CDR3 is TGTGCCAGCAGCCAAGATATAACAGGGTTTCATCAAAACATTCAGTACTTC. As protein: CASSQDITGFHQNIQYF.

On this clone: Different DNA sequences within this sample yield the same CDR3. The chain recombines TRBV3-1 (or the pseudogene TRBV3-2) with TRBJ1-2, with 7 bases that match TRBD1. Germline values: CDR1 LGHDT, CDR2 YNNKEL (reference sequence). The CDR3 extends over 13 amino acids. The V segment lost 4 bases and the J segment 2 bases; nucleotides outside the gene matches: 1. This chain's CDR3 is CASSPTGNYGYTF. The CDR3 DNA is TGTGCCAGCAGCCCGACAGGGAACTATGGCTACACCTTC.

V and J are TRBV16 and TRBJ1-3; no firm D call. The CDR3 has 15 amino acids. With 0 bases removed from V and 4 bases from J, the gap between germline ends came to 10 bases. Per germline, CDR1 KGHSY and CDR2 FQNENV. The CDR3 region is CASSQSGGMGNTIYF. CDR3 sequence (DNA): TGTGCCAGCAGCCAATCAGGAGGGATGGGAAACACCATATATTTT.

The table lists this clone with a count of one. The genes are TRBV25-1 and TRBJ1-2, with D tentatively TRBD1 (6 bases). The CDR3 runs to 16 residues. In germline, CDR1 is MGHDK, CDR2 SYGVNS. Trimming stripped 0 bases from V and 5 bases from J, with 16 bases between. As DNA, the CDR3 is TGTGCCAGCAGTGAATATAAAGCAGGGGAAGGTTATGGCTACACCTTC. Translated, it gives CASSEYKAGEGYGYTF.

The chain combines TRBV7-3 with TRBJ2-3; 8 bases match TRBD1. Germline V lookup: CDR1 SGHTA, CDR2 FQGTGA. V lost 6 bases, J lost 3 bases, and 8 bases stayed unmatched. The CDR3 contains 15 residues. The CDR3 is CASRMGQARTDTQYF. CDR3 nucleotides: TGTGCCAGCAGGATGGGACAGGCGAGAACAGATACGCAGTATTTT.

This clone came up a few times. The V call is TRBV5-1, the J call TRBJ1-1; TRBD1 might be the D (5 bases). Trimming left V 4 bases short and J 6 bases short, with 19 bases between. Germline V lookup: CDR1 SGHRS, CDR2 YFSETQ. The CDR3 covers 15 residues. CDR3: CASSPHKTVVPEAFF. In nucleotides, the CDR3 is TGCGCCAGCAGCCCCCACAAGACAGTCGTCCCTGAAGCTTTCTTT.

The chain is built from TRBV9 and TRBJ2-7; 9 bases are a match to TRBD2. This CDR3 has 14 residues. The germline V gene encodes CDR1 SGDLS and CDR2 YYNGEE. Trimming took 4 bases from V and 6 from J; bases not matched to a gene: 8. DNA for the CDR3: TGTGCCAGCAGCCCCTCAGGACTAGCGAGCGAGCAGTACTTC. Amino acids: CASSPSGLASEQYF.

This clone showed up just once. The chain couples TRBV5-1 to TRBJ2-4; 7 nucleotides agree with TRBD1. Trimming removed 5 bases from V and 6 bases from J; junction bases left unmatched: 11. Germline CDR1 SGHRS, CDR2 YFSETQ. This CDR3 has 15 amino acids. The CDR3 DNA is TGCGCCAGCAGTCCCAGACAGGGTCGGGGAAACATTCAGTACTTC. Protein product: CASSPRQGRGNIQYF.

V is TRBV28 and J is TRBJ2-2; no definite D call. Trimming stripped 2 bases from V and 9 bases from J, with 4 bases between. Per germline, CDR1 MDHEN and CDR2 SYDVKM. This CDR3 comprises 11 residues. The CDR3 coding sequence is TGTGCCAGCAGTTTAAGCCGGGAGCTGTTTTTT. Translated: CASSLSRELFF.

V is TRBV11-1 and J is TRBJ2-2; maybe TRBD2 (5 bases). Germline CDR1 SGHAT, CDR2 FQDESV (reference sequence). CDR3 size: 15 residues. V was cut by 1 base and J by 5 bases, with 11 bases left in between. Here the CDR3 reads CASSLDGVGTGELFF. The CDR3 coding sequence is TGTGCCAGCAGCTTAGACGGGGTCGGAACCGGGGAGCTGTTTTTT.

J is TRBJ2-2 and V is TRBV7-2, with D possibly matching TRBD2 (5 bases). Germline CDR1 and CDR2: SGHTA and FQGNSA. V was trimmed by 5 bases and J by 6 bases, leaving 13 bases between them. The CDR3 has 14 residues. CDR3 amino acids: CASSMTIDAGELFF. The CDR3 DNA reads TGTGCCAGCAGCATGACTATCGACGCCGGGGAGCTGTTTTTT.